The 20 T cell receptor beta chains listed next were all sequenced from one sample in a study of CD8+ T cells in alopecia areata. Following extraction, RNA underwent reverse transcription to cDNA, which served as the sequencing template. Repertoires were generated with immunoSEQ multiplex PCR, while TCRdb's copy carries only in-frame clones and drops some. The table includes some 180,000 clones, roughly 60% detected once. The specimen comprised CD4+ T cells sorted from blood, sampled at week 0. The source of these receptors is a human donor with alopecia areata.

V gene TRBV30 combines with J gene TRBJ1-4, with a weak D call TRBD1 (6 bases). V was clipped by 2 bases and J by 5 bases, with 15 bases between them. The length of the CDR3 is 15 residues. Germline V lookup: CDR1 GTSNPN, CDR2 SVGIG (reference sequence). CDR3 sequence reads: CAWSRPGQSNEKLFF. As DNA, the CDR3 is TGTGCCTGGAGTAGACCGGGACAAAGCAATGAAAAACTGTTTTTT.

This chain uses TRBV30 with TRBJ1-2, with 8 bases lining up with TRBD1. Per germline, CDR1 GTSNPN and CDR2 SVGIG (reference sequence). The CDR3 runs 14 residues. With V trimmed by 1 base and J by 1 base, 2 bases remained unmatched. CDR3: CAWSAGQVNYGYTF. The DNA for the CDR3 is TGTGCCTGGAGTGCGGGACAGGTTAACTATGGCTACACCTTC.

This clone was picked up a small number of times. The rearrangement links TRBV30 to TRBJ1-5; D may be TRBD1 (6 bases). Trimming took 1 base from V and 3 from J, leaving 10 bases between them. Germline CDR1 reads GTSNPN; CDR2 reads SVGIG (reference sequence). The CDR3 length is 14 residues. The DNA of the CDR3 is TGTGCCTGGAGTGCCGACAGGTACAATCAGCCCCAGCATTTT. Its translation: CAWSADRYNQPQHF. Full variable domain (outside the CDR3, taken from reference TRBV30 and TRBJ1-5): SQTIHQWPATLVQPVGSPLSLECTVEGTSNPNLYWYRQAAGRGLQLLFYSVGIGQISSEVPQNLSASRPQDRQFILSSKKLLLSDSGFYLCAWSADRYNQPQHFGDGTRLSIL.

This chain joins TRBV10-3 and TRBJ2-6, with D uncertain. The germline V gene encodes CDR1 ENHRY and CDR2 SYGVKD. V lost 0 bases, J lost 1 base, and 16 bases lay in between. This CDR3 comprises 19 residues. This CDR3 reads CAISESLSGSPSGANVLTF. CDR3 bases: TGTGCCATCAGTGAGTCGTTATCAGGTTCCCCTTCTGGGGCCAACGTCCTGACTTTC.

This chain joins TRBV19 and TRBJ1-1; D uncertain. The CDR3 length is 16 residues. Germline V lookup: CDR1 LNHDA, CDR2 SQIVND (reference sequence). Trimming removed 3 bases from V and 4 bases from J, with 18 bases in between. The CDR3 DNA reads TGTGCCAGTAGTATCCCGCCGGGTTCCTCTAGCACTGAAGCTTTCTTT. Translation: CASSIPPGSSSTEAFF.

This chain uses TRBV30 with TRBJ1-5, with TRBD1 matching over 9 bases. V shed 1 base and J 4 bases; nucleotides not matched to a gene: 5. Germline-derived CDR1 and CDR2 are GTSNPN and SVGIG (reference sequence). This CDR3 is built from 15 residues. CDR3: CAWSGGTGFNQPQHF. The DNA of the CDR3 is TGTGCCTGGAGTGGAGGGACAGGGTTTAATCAGCCCCAGCATTTT.

V and J are TRBV29-1 and TRBJ2-6, with TRBD1 as a possible D gene (6 bases). The germline V gene has CDR1 SQVTM and CDR2 ANQGSEA. The CDR3 is made up of 15 amino acids. The V end lost 0 bases, the J end lost 1 base, and 7 bases lay between the germline ends. The CDR3 DNA reads as TGCAGCGTTGAAGATGACAGGTCTGGGGCCAACGTCCTGACTTTC. Residues: CSVEDDRSGANVLTF.

This clone turned up a few times. This chain connects TRBV30 to TRBJ1-2, with 7 bases identical to TRBD1. CDR3 size: 12 residues. Per the germline V gene, CDR1 is GTSNPN and CDR2 is SVGIG (reference sequence). V shed 2 bases and J 4 bases; nucleotides not matched to a gene: 1. The CDR3 reads CAWSRDSYGYTF. CDR3 coding DNA: TGTGCCTGGAGTCGGGACAGCTATGGCTACACCTTC. Full variable domain (rest looked up from reference TRBV30 and TRBJ1-2): SQTIHQWPATLVQPVGSPLSLECTVEGTSNPNLYWYRQAAGRGLQLLFYSVGIGQISSEVPQNLSASRPQDRQFILSSKKLLLSDSGFYLCAWSRDSYGYTFGSGTRLTVV.

The rearrangement joins TRBV5-6 to TRBJ2-7; D not resolved. V dropped 2 bases and J dropped 3 bases, with 9 bases sitting between them. This CDR3 spans 13 amino acids. Germline V CDR1 and CDR2: SGHDT, YYEEEE. The CDR3 region is CASSFSDNYEQYF. The CDR3 region has the DNA TGTGCCAGCAGCTTTTCAGATAACTACGAGCAGTACTTC.

The chain carries TRBV29-1 and TRBJ2-3; 7 positions agree with TRBD2. Losses at the gene ends were 3 bases for V and 2 bases for J; bases not matched to a gene: 17. This CDR3 is built from 18 residues. Germline lookup yields CDR1 SQVTM and CDR2 ANQGSEA. DNA of the CDR3: TGCAGCGTTGATAAGGCAGTCCCGGGACTACCTAACACAGATACGCAGTATTTT. It is translated as CSVDKAVPGLPNTDTQYF.

V is TRBV13 and J is TRBJ1-1; 7 bases align to TRBD1. Germline V CDR1 and CDR2: PRHDT, FYEKMQ (reference sequence). The CDR3 has 14 residues. V dropped 3 bases and J dropped 5; count of bases not matched to a gene: 6. The CDR3 region has the DNA TGTGCCAGCAGCTTGGGACAGTATAATACTGAAGCTTTCTTT. It codes for CASSLGQYNTEAFF.

This clone was counted between two and nine times. V gene TRBV9 combines with J gene TRBJ1-1, with D possibly matching TRBD1 (6 bases). Germline CDR1 is SGDLS and CDR2 is YYNGEE. V lost 2 bases and J 2 bases, leaving 7 bases between the germline ends. The CDR3 loop spans 13 amino acids. CDR3 loop: CASSVDSNTEAFF. The CDR3, as DNA: TGTGCCAGCAGCGTGGACAGTAACACTGAAGCTTTCTTT.

The chain carries TRBV14 and TRBJ1-2; possible D gene TRBD1, 5 bases. Germline lookup yields CDR1 SGHDN and CDR2 FVKESK. This CDR3 comprises 14 residues. Trimming took off 0 bases at V and 7 bases at J, with 12 bases between the two ends. CDR3 region: CASSQEVRGGGYTF. DNA of the CDR3: TGTGCCAGCAGCCAAGAAGTGAGGGGTGGTGGCTACACCTTC.

The chain uses TRBV9 and TRBJ2-5; D is tentatively TRBD1 or TRBD2 (6 bases each). CDR1 and CDR2 from the germline V gene are SGDLS and YYNGEE. The CDR3 contains 15 residues. V was pared by 0 bases and J by 1 base, with 10 bases between. CDR3 region: CASSVVGGFQETQYF. The CDR3 DNA is TGTGCCAGCAGCGTAGTGGGGGGCTTCCAAGAGACCCAGTACTTC.

The count of this clone is one. The V and J genes are TRBV5-1 and TRBJ2-7; D not resolved. The V gene's germline CDR1 is SGHRS and CDR2 YFSETQ. The CDR3 has 13 residues. V dropped 3 bases and J dropped 3 bases, with 10 bases sitting between them. The DNA for the CDR3 is TGCGCCAGCAGCTCCCTCACTCACTACGAGCAGTACTTC. It codes for CASSSLTHYEQYF.

There are a few counts of this clone. V is TRBV19 and J is TRBJ1-5, with D hard to call. The ends were cut back, 0 bases at V and 3 bases at J, with 9 bases in the middle. This CDR3 region has 15 residues. The germline V gene has CDR1 LNHDA and CDR2 SQIVND (reference sequence). CDR3 bases: TGTGCCAGTAGTATAGACAGAGAACTCAATCAGCCCCAGCATTTT. It encodes CASSIDRELNQPQHF.

This sequence joins TRBV11-3 and TRBJ2-1; no definite D call. This CDR3 comprises 13 residues. The germline gives CDR1 SGHNT, CDR2 YENEEA. Trimming removed 4 bases at V and 6 bases at J, with 10 bases between. CDR3 in DNA: TGTGCCAGCAGCTCCGCGGACCTCAATGAGCAGTTCTTC. It is translated as CASSSADLNEQFF. Full variable domain (remainder filled in from reference TRBV11-3 and TRBJ2-1): EAGVVQSPRYKIIEKKQPVAFWCNPISGHNTLYWYLQNLGQGPELLIRYENEEAVDDSQLPKDRFSAERLKGVDSTLKIQPAELGDSAVYLCASSSADLNEQFFGPGTRLTVL.

The gene calls are TRBV6-1 and TRBJ2-3, with D uncertain. CDR1 and CDR2 from the germline V gene are MNHNS and SASEGT. Between the trimmed V and J ends, which lost 6 bases and 5 bases, there was a span of 12 bases. The CDR3 sequence is 13 residues long. The CDR3 is CASRSFGGDTQYF. The CDR3, as DNA: TGTGCCAGCAGGAGTTTTGGCGGAGATACGCAGTATTTT.

This clone is a singleton in its sample. The CDR3, as DNA: TGTGCCAGCAGCTTAGGCCCCCGGGGCTTAACCACAGATACGCAGTATTTT. This encodes CASSLGPRGLTTDTQYF. The rearrangement links TRBV7-2 to TRBJ2-3; D may match TRBD1 or TRBD2 (5 bases each). The CDR3 is made up of 17 amino acids. The germline V and J ends were trimmed by 1 base and 2 bases, with 16 bases remaining between them. CDR1 is SGHTA, CDR2 FQGNSA, per germline.

This chain links TRBV30 with TRBJ1-5; the D gene is possibly TRBD1 (5 bases). The CDR3 loop spans 17 amino acids. CDR1 GTSNPN and CDR2 SVGIG come from the germline V gene (reference sequence). Trimming pared 1 base from V and 1 base from J, leaving 17 bases between. The CDR3 region is CAWSGARQRQSNQPQHF. Here the CDR3 DNA reads TGTGCCTGGAGTGGGGCCCGACAGCGGCAGAGCAATCAGCCCCAGCATTTT.